This T cell receptor beta chain was sequenced during a study of T cell responses to AZD1222 COVID-19 vaccine. The CDR3 has 15 amino acids. Germline V lookup: CDR1 MNHNS, CDR2 SASEGT. The V gene lost 2 bases and the J gene lost 2 bases, with 9 bases spanning the gap. Repertoires were generated with immunoSEQ multiplex PCR, while TCRdb's copy carries only in-frame clones and drops some. The table has around 94,000 clones, about 88% seen once. General study points: Spike-specific TCR breadth and depth both grew after two AZD1222 doses.

Concerning this clone: Antigen unknown.

The rearrangement joins TRBV6-1 to TRBJ1-4; D is perhaps TRBD1 (5 bases). The TCR originated in an adult in good health. The sample was peripheral blood, taken on day 0 of AZD1222 vaccination. The CDR3 loop is CASSELGTTNEKLFF. CDR3 nucleotides: TGTGCCAGCAGTGAATTGGGGACCACTAATGAAAAACTGTTTTTT.